These 13 T cell receptor beta chains originate from one sample sequenced in a study of blood T cell repertoires in COVID-19. The repertoire was sequenced with immunoSEQ multiplex PCR; TCRdb's copy has only in-frame clones and lacks some. The data hold roughly 290,000 clones, with 89% observed a single time. The material sequenced was PBMCs or T cells enriched from blood (not recorded which). The receptors stem from a woman between 35 and 50 years old who had recovered from COVID-19.

This sequence joins TRBV5-1 and TRBJ1-2; 7 bases line up with TRBD1. The germline V gene has CDR1 SGHRS and CDR2 YFSETQ. This CDR3 is built from 15 residues. Losses at the gene ends were 2 bases for V and 2 bases for J; bases not matched to a gene: 6. This CDR3 is CASSLGGPGNYGYTF. In nucleotides, the CDR3 is TGCGCCAGCAGCTTAGGGGGCCCAGGGAACTATGGCTACACCTTC.

The CDR3 sequence: CASSFLASSYEQYF. The CDR3 DNA reads TGTGCCAGCAGCTTTCTAGCAAGCTCCTACGAGCAGTACTTC. This chain uses TRBV7-9 with TRBJ2-7, with a tentative D call TRBD2 (5 bases). The ends were cut back, 3 bases at V and 0 bases at J, with 9 bases in the middle. The CDR3 sequence is 14 residues long. The germline gives CDR1 SEHNR, CDR2 FQNEAQ (reference sequence).

This clone appeared many times. V usage is TRBV29-1 and J usage is TRBJ2-1, with 12 bases lining up with TRBD2. The V gene end was trimmed by 1 base and the J gene end by 4 bases; junction bases not matched to a gene: 8. The CDR3 loop spans 17 amino acids. CDR1 and CDR2 from the germline V gene are SQVTM and ANQGSEA. Written as DNA, the CDR3 is TGCAGCGTTGAAGGAAGGACCGGGACTAGCGGGTACAATGAGCAGTTCTTC. This translates into CSVEGRTGTSGYNEQFF.

The rearrangement links TRBV29-1 to TRBJ1-3, with TRBD1 matching 7 bases. Germline loops: CDR1 SQVTM, CDR2 ANQGSEA. This CDR3 is 12 amino acids long. V lost 7 bases and J lost 2; bases outside the gene matches: 2. The CDR3 sequence: CSGRGPGNTIYF. CDR3 DNA: TGCAGCGGGAGGGGGCCTGGAAACACCATATATTTT.

This chain connects TRBV7-2 to TRBJ2-7; maybe TRBD2 (5 bases). Germline CDR1 reads SGHTA; CDR2 reads FQGNSA. Trimming took 3 bases from V and 5 from J, leaving 8 bases between them. The CDR3 extends over 12 amino acids. The CDR3 spells CASSFLGDEQYF. CDR3 nucleotide sequence: TGTGCCAGCAGCTTTCTGGGAGACGAGCAGTACTTC. The entire variable domain, with the rest obtained from reference TRBV7-2 and TRBJ2-7, is as follows: GAGVSQSPSNKVTEKGKDVELRCDPISGHTALYWYRQSLGQGLEFLIYFQGNSAPDKSGLPSDRFSAERTGGSVSTLTIQRTQQEDSAVYLCASSFLGDEQYFGPGTRLTVT.

The chain links TRBV4-1 to TRBJ1-2; 10 bases line up with TRBD1. The CDR3 loop spans 16 amino acids. Unmatched junction bases numbered 7, after V lost 4 bases and J lost 2 bases. Germline V gene sequence: CDR1 MGHRA, CDR2 YSYEKL. The DNA of the CDR3 is TGCGCCAGCAGCCCCCGGGACAGGGGAACAAACTATGGCTACACCTTC. As protein: CASSPRDRGTNYGYTF.

This rearrangement joins TRBV7-6 to TRBJ1-4, with 8 bases matching TRBD1. CDR1 is SGHVS and CDR2 is FNYEAQ in the germline V gene. The CDR3 loop spans 17 amino acids. J lost 7 bases, V lost 5 bases, and 15 bases had no gene match. CDR3 in DNA: TGTGCCAGCAGCACCCAACCACAGGGGGTAATGGGTGAAAAACTGTTTTTT. Amino acid sequence: CASSTQPQGVMGEKLFF.

V and J are TRBV15 and TRBJ2-7; 8 bases map to TRBD2. This CDR3 is 14 amino acids long. Germline CDR1 reads LNHNV; CDR2 reads YYDKDF (reference sequence). Losses at the gene ends were 1 base for V and 3 bases for J; bases not matched to a gene: 2. CDR3 loop: CATSRVGGGYEQYF. The CDR3 coding sequence is TGTGCCACCAGCAGAGTCGGGGGGGGCTACGAGCAGTACTTC.

This clone was observed a single time. This chain links TRBV27 with TRBJ1-1; TRBD1 matches at 7 bases. The length of the CDR3 is 14 residues. CDR1 and CDR2 from the germline V gene are MNHEY and SMNVEV (reference sequence). V trimming: 3 bases; J trimming: 1 base; junction bases outside the gene matches: 2. The CDR3 nucleotides are TGTGCCAGCAGTTTGAGGGGGCGGAACACTGAAGCTTTCTTT. Translating it yields CASSLRGRNTEAFF.

The DNA for the CDR3 is TGTGCCAGCAGCCAGCCCACATCGACACCCCTCCACTTT. Its protein product is CASSQPTSTPLHF. The rearrangement joins TRBV3-1 (or the pseudogene TRBV3-2) to TRBJ1-6; D is unresolved. The V gene's germline CDR1 is LGHDT and CDR2 YNNKEL (reference sequence). The V end lost 3 bases, the J end lost 11 bases, and 11 bases lay between the germline ends. The CDR3 has 13 residues.

The chain uses TRBV4-1 and TRBJ2-3; 11 bases line up with TRBD2. After removal of 3 bases from V and 4 bases from J, the junction contained 6 bases not matched to a gene. The V gene's germline CDR1 is MGHRA and CDR2 YSYEKL. The CDR3 spans 16 residues. As DNA, the CDR3 is TGCGCCAGCAGCCAGATACTAGCGGGAGTCGCAGATACGCAGTATTTT. Translated, it gives CASSQILAGVADTQYF.

The chain employs TRBV27 and TRBJ1-2, with a weak D call TRBD1 (5 bases). Germline loops: CDR1 MNHEY, CDR2 SMNVEV (reference sequence). This CDR3 is 17 amino acids long. Deletions cut 0 bases from V and 2 bases from J, with 16 bases between. CDR3 loop: CASSLSRSGLGNYGYTF. CDR3 sequence (DNA): TGTGCCAGCAGTTTATCGAGGTCAGGGCTTGGAAACTATGGCTACACCTTC.

The rearrangement uses TRBV2 and TRBJ1-6, with D unresolved. CDR3 length: 15 amino acids. The germline V gene has CDR1 SNHLY and CDR2 FYNNEI. The V gene lost 3 bases and the J gene lost 2 bases, with 8 bases spanning the gap. The DNA for the CDR3 is TGTGCCAGCAGTGATGTGTGGCCCTATAATTCACCCCTCCACTTT. It specifies CASSDVWPYNSPLHF.